This record looks at one T cell receptor beta chain sequence and its context. Genomic DNA provided the template from which TCR beta VDJ and CDR3 profiles were obtained. Using its own MiXCR run on the reads, TCRdb lists one record per CDR3 protein. The sample shows around 220,000 distinct CDR3 sequences, around 49% of them seen only once. The data stem from a study of CD8+CD57+ T cells in acquired aplastic anemia. CDR3 size: 14 residues. Germline V CDR1 and CDR2: SGDLS, YYNGEE. Trimming cost V 7 bases and J 11 bases; bases outside gene matches: 14. The patients chosen for sequencing had shown expansion of CD8+CD57+ cells (detected by flow cytometry).

This chain links TRBV9 with TRBJ1-2; 10 nucleotides line up with TRBD1. This TCR derives from a human donor with aplastic anemia. The specimen was sorted CD4+, CD8+, or CD8+CD57+ T cells (not recorded which) from PBMCs. DNA for the CDR3: TGTGCCAGCTCACCGACCGGACAGGGGGAGGGATACACCTTC. Translated: CASSPTGQGEGYTF.